This T cell receptor (beta chain) comes out of a study of T cells in localized non-small cell lung cancer. Overall study findings and caveats: Turning up in adjacent lung were a median approximately 57 of the top 100 tumor clones. Longer overall survival was seen with higher T cell density measured in blood. Uninvolved nearby lung showed the greatest T cell clonality, exceeding that found in tumor.

Sequencing was performed with immunoSEQ multiplex PCR; in TCRdb, only in-frame clones are kept and a portion is missing. Of under 50,000 clones listed, 65% to 90% are singletons. CDR1 is MNHEY and CDR2 is SVGAGI in the germline V gene. The CDR3 is 12 residues long. To note about this clone: As yet, its antigen is unknown. A much larger clonotype is one base distant, so this may be a read error.

This sequence was found in a man aged 40 to 70 with stage III lung adenocarcinoma. V usage is TRBV6-5 and J usage is TRBJ2-5, with a tentative D call TRBD2 (5 bases). The J call may not be correct, given that the DNA end is closer to TRBJ2-7. This specimen was peripheral blood mononuclear cells, taken before any cancer treatment. The CDR3 DNA sequence: TGTGCCAGCGGTTGGGCGGGCTACGAGCAGTACTTC. This gives the protein CASGWAGYEQYF.